The 20 T cell receptor beta chains in this list originate from one sample, sequenced in a study of cytomegalovirus exposure and HLA in healthy donors. 13 Jbeta primers and 60 Vbeta primers were used for the PCR. This table comes from immunoSEQ multiplex PCR, and its TCRdb copy is limited to in-frame clones, with some not included. The repertoire holds about 150,000 clones, with under 80% as singletons. The sample consisted of PBMCs. Every receptor here comes from a man aged 30 to 45 in good health and CMV-seronegative.

This clone has just a few counts. J is TRBJ2-5 and V is TRBV2; D is possibly TRBD2 (7 bases). There are 15 residues in the CDR3. V was cut by 2 bases and J by 5 bases, with 15 bases left in between. CDR1 is SNHLY and CDR2 is FYNNEI in the germline V gene. In DNA, the CDR3 is TGTGCCAGCAGTGAAAATGGGGGGGCAGGTGAGACCCAGTACTTC. It specifies CASSENGGAGETQYF.

The V and J genes are TRBV7-2 and TRBJ2-5, with D maybe TRBD2 (5 bases). V lost 4 bases and J 5 bases, leaving 11 bases between the germline ends. Germline-derived CDR1 and CDR2 are SGHTA and FQGNSA. CDR3 length: 13 amino acids. The CDR3 loop is CASSSSFGETQYF. In nucleotides, the CDR3 is TGTGCCAGCAGCTCTAGCTTCGGGGAGACCCAGTACTTC.

This sequence joins TRBV4-2 and TRBJ2-7; TRBD2 might be the D (6 bases). V was pared by 0 bases and J by 0 bases, with 9 bases between. The CDR3 totals 15 residues. The germline CDR1 and CDR2 sequences are LGHNA and YNFKEQ. The chain's CDR3 is CASSQDRGSSYEQYF. CDR3 nucleotide sequence: TGTGCCAGCAGCCAAGATCGGGGGAGCTCCTACGAGCAGTACTTC.

This clone was recorded a few times. The chain has TRBV14 and TRBJ1-1; D not certain. Between the trimmed V and J ends, which lost 4 bases and 7 bases, there was a span of 16 bases. Looked up from germline, CDR1 is SGHDN and CDR2 is FVKESK. This CDR3 contains 14 residues. The CDR3 nucleotides read TGTGCCAGCAGCCGATTACAGATCCGTGATGAAGCTTTCTTT. It is translated as CASSRLQIRDEAFF.

The chain has TRBV18 and TRBJ2-7; 7 bases line up with TRBD1. V shed 5 bases, J shed 5 bases, and the junction held 6 bases outside the gene matches. Germline V gene lookup returns CDR1 KGHSH and CDR2 LQKENI. This CDR3 comprises 13 residues. CDR3 sequence: CASSTGQGDEQYF. The CDR3 nucleotides are TGTGCCAGCTCAACCGGTCAGGGGGACGAGCAGTACTTC.

The J gene is TRBJ1-2, the V gene TRBV5-6; the match to TRBD1 covers 11 bases. In germline, CDR1 is SGHDT, CDR2 YYEEEE. The CDR3 has 13 amino acids. V dropped 5 bases and J dropped 8; count of bases not matched to a gene: 5. CDR3 nucleotides: TGTGCCAGCAGAAAGGGACAGGGGGGCGGCTACACCTTC. This gives the protein CASRKGQGGGYTF.

The chain has TRBV27 and TRBJ1-6, with TRBD1 matching over 8 bases. With 5 bases clipped from V and 3 bases from J, the junction kept 3 bases outside the gene matches. The length of the CDR3 is 15 residues. Germline CDR1 is MNHEY and CDR2 is SMNVEV (reference sequence). This CDR3 reads CASSHGQGYNSPLHF. CDR3 DNA: TGTGCCAGCAGTCACGGACAGGGCTATAATTCACCCCTCCACTTT.

The chain links TRBV10-3 to TRBJ2-5, with D possibly TRBD2 on 6 matching bases. CDR3 length: 12 residues. Trimming left V 10 bases short and J 2 bases short, with 11 bases between. CDR1 and CDR2 from the germline V gene are ENHRY and SYGVKD. CDR3 sequence: CASSSAQETQYF. In DNA form, the CDR3 reads TGTGCCAGTTCTAGCGCTCAAGAGACCCAGTACTTC.

This chain connects TRBV29-1 to TRBJ1-1; D call uncertain. This CDR3 contains 14 residues. Germline loops: CDR1 SQVTM, CDR2 ANQGSEA. With 2 bases removed from V and 0 bases from J, the gap between germline ends came to 10 bases. CDR3 loop: CSVEREEMNTEAFF. CDR3 in DNA: TGCAGCGTTGAAAGGGAGGAGATGAACACTGAAGCTTTCTTT.

The rearrangement links TRBV7-9 to TRBJ1-4, with 8 bases fitting TRBD1. CDR1 is SEHNR and CDR2 is FQNEAQ in the germline V gene (reference sequence). V lost 5 bases, J lost 7 bases, and 6 bases stayed unmatched. CDR3 size: 14 residues. This chain's CDR3 is CASSNDRGGEKLFF. The CDR3 DNA is TGTGCCAGCAGCAACGACAGGGGAGGTGAAAAACTGTTTTTT. The full variable domain, with the rest looked up from reference TRBV7-9 and TRBJ1-4, is DTGVSQNPRHKITKRGQNVTFRCDPISEHNRLYWYRQTLGQGPEFLTYFQNEAQLEKSRLLSDRFSAERPKGSFSTLEIQRTEQGDSAMYLCASSNDRGGEKLFFGSGTQLSVL.

The chain couples TRBV5-1 to TRBJ1-1; D may be TRBD1 (5 bases). The CDR3 is 14 residues long. Deletions cut 2 bases from V and 0 bases from J, with 8 bases between. The germline V gene encodes CDR1 SGHRS and CDR2 YFSETQ. CDR3 residues: CASSFDSMNTEAFF. The CDR3, as DNA: TGCGCCAGCAGCTTTGACAGCATGAACACTGAAGCTTTCTTT.

The chain couples TRBV2 to TRBJ1-2; 9 nucleotides line up with TRBD1. This CDR3 is built from 13 residues. Germline V gene sequence: CDR1 SNHLY, CDR2 FYNNEI. The V segment lost 6 bases and the J segment 6 bases; nucleotides outside the gene matches: 5. This chain's CDR3 is CASRQDRGNGYTF. CDR3 coding DNA: TGTGCCAGCAGACAGGACAGGGGAAATGGCTACACCTTC.

The V gene is TRBV30, the J gene TRBJ1-1; 7 bases line up with TRBD1. CDR1 is GTSNPN, CDR2 SVGIG, per germline (reference sequence). The CDR3 loop spans 15 amino acids. Trimming took 3 bases from V and 0 from J; bases not matched to a gene: 7. In DNA, the CDR3 is TGTGCCTGGAGCAACAGGGGCCTCATGAACACTGAAGCTTTCTTT. This encodes CAWSNRGLMNTEAFF.

The V gene is TRBV6-1, the J gene TRBJ1-6; 9 bases are shared with TRBD1. CDR3 length equals 15 residues. With 6 bases clipped from V and 7 bases from J, the junction kept 7 bases outside the gene matches. Germline-derived CDR1 and CDR2 are MNHNS and SASEGT. The DNA for the CDR3 is TGTGCCAGCAGGGAACCCGGGACAGGGAATTCACCCCTCCACTTT. Its translation is CASREPGTGNSPLHF.

This clone has only one observation. The rearrangement joins TRBV28 to TRBJ2-2, with 7 bases lining up with TRBD2. The CDR3 has 13 amino acids. The V gene end was trimmed by 3 bases and the J gene end by 8 bases; junction bases not matched to a gene: 3. Germline CDR1 is MDHEN and CDR2 is SYDVKM. CDR3: CASSLGGIGELFF. The CDR3 DNA is TGTGCCAGCAGTTTGGGGGGGATTGGGGAGCTGTTTTTT.

The chain recombines TRBV4-2 with TRBJ2-7; TRBD1 might be the D (7 bases). This CDR3 comprises 16 residues. Germline CDR1 and CDR2: LGHNA and YNFKEQ. V lost 0 bases and J lost 0, with 12 bases in between. Here the CDR3 reads CASSQDSRGVSYEQYF. The CDR3 coding sequence is TGTGCCAGCAGCCAAGATAGCAGGGGGGTCTCCTACGAGCAGTACTTC.

V and J are TRBV2 and TRBJ1-5; D not certain. This CDR3 is built from 13 residues. Germline CDR1 and CDR2: SNHLY and FYNNEI. The ends were cut back, 6 bases at V and 4 bases at J, with 10 bases in the middle. In DNA, the CDR3 is TGTGCCAGCAGCACATCTTCGAATCAGCCCCAGCATTTT. Translation: CASSTSSNQPQHF.

This clone occurred once. The genes are TRBV19 and TRBJ2-2; TRBD1 agrees at 9 bases. V gave up 4 bases and J gave up 4 bases; unmatched junction bases: 4. CDR3 length: 15 residues. Germline loops: CDR1 LNHDA, CDR2 SQIVND (reference sequence). CDR3 DNA: TGTGCCAGTAGTAGGCGACAGGGGGGCACCGGGGAGCTGTTTTTT. This codes for CASSRRQGGTGELFF.

This chain connects TRBV29-1 to TRBJ1-2; TRBD1 matches 12 bases. This CDR3 spans 17 amino acids. CDR1 SQVTM and CDR2 ANQGSEA come from the germline V gene. V lost 6 bases and J lost 5; bases outside the gene matches: 16. CDR3 amino acids: CSVIIPGQGARGYGYTF. The DNA of the CDR3 is TGCAGCGTCATTATTCCGGGACAGGGGGCTCGAGGGTATGGCTACACCTTC.

The V call is TRBV7-9, the J call TRBJ1-1; no reliable D call. V gave up 5 bases and J gave up 1 base, with 8 bases separating them. The CDR3 is 13 residues long. Germline CDR1 reads SEHNR; CDR2 reads FQNEAQ (reference sequence). The CDR3 is CASSAGENTEAFF. The CDR3, as DNA: TGTGCCAGCAGCGCCGGAGAGAACACTGAAGCTTTCTTT.